Each of the 17 T cell receptor beta chains below was sequenced from the same sample in a study of post-analysis software for immune sequencing data. Carried by the TCR beta cDNA libraries were unique molecular identifiers. TCRdb re-derived calls from the PCR reads in MiXCR, one entry per CDR3 protein. Here the sample spans about 770,000 distinct CDR3 sequences, approximately 44% being singletons. Their target antigens are unknown. Study-level results: In patients, about 5 TRBV segments were more frequent than in controls, with TRBV5-6, TRBV5-1 and TRBV20-1 among them.

Sequencing input: blood. These receptors all stem from a girl under 18 with multiple sclerosis.

This chain joins TRBV27 and TRBJ2-1, with TRBD2 matching over 8 bases. After removal of 8 bases from V and 0 bases from J, the junction contained 9 bases not matched to a gene. The CDR3 covers 16 residues. Germline V CDR1 and CDR2: MNHEY, SMNVEV (reference sequence). This CDR3 reads CASALAGILSYNEQFF. CDR3 DNA: TGTGCCAGCGCCTTAGCGGGGATCCTCTCCTACAATGAGCAGTTCTTC.

There are many counts of this clonotype. The chain combines TRBV4-1 with TRBJ2-3; tentative D call: TRBD2 (6 bases). The V end lost 3 bases, the J end lost 6 bases, and 19 bases lay between the germline ends. CDR3 length: 16 residues. Germline V gene sequence: CDR1 MGHRA, CDR2 YSYEKL. The CDR3 coding sequence is TGCGCCAGCAGCCACCCTCGACTAGTTAAGGCTGATACGCAGTATTTT. Amino acids: CASSHPRLVKADTQYF.

The chain couples TRBV28 to TRBJ2-7, with unresolved D. Trimming took 7 bases from V and 0 from J, leaving 7 bases between them. Germline loops: CDR1 MDHEN, CDR2 SYDVKM. CDR3 length: 12 amino acids. CDR3 residues: CASMLSSYEQYF. CDR3 nucleotides: TGTGCCAGCATGTTAAGCTCCTACGAGCAGTACTTC.

This chain links TRBV9 with TRBJ2-7; a possible D gene is TRBD2 (5 bases). The CDR3 length is 15 residues. Germline CDR1 and CDR2: SGDLS and YYNGEE. The V gene lost 0 bases and the J gene lost 0 bases, with 10 bases spanning the gap. The CDR3 is CASSVVLGASYEQYF. The CDR3 nucleotides are TGTGCCAGCAGCGTAGTTCTGGGAGCCTCCTACGAGCAGTACTTC.

This clonotype was seen a few times. The rearrangement uses TRBV20-1 and TRBJ2-3; unclear D gene. The CDR3 sequence is 13 residues long. Germline V gene sequence: CDR1 DFQATT, CDR2 SNEGSKA (reference sequence). V shed 6 bases and J shed 3 bases, with 13 bases lying between them. Here the CDR3 reads CSAFVPGTDTQYF. In DNA form, the CDR3 reads TGCAGTGCCTTTGTACCTGGTACAGATACGCAGTATTTT.

V is TRBV5-1 and J is TRBJ2-7; 13 bases are a match to TRBD2. This CDR3 has 15 amino acids. The junction had 6 bases not matched to a gene; V was cut back by 3 bases and J by 6 bases. Germline loops: CDR1 SGHRS, CDR2 YFSETQ. This CDR3 reads CASSSGTSGMSEQYF. The DNA for the CDR3 is TGCGCCAGCAGCTCCGGGACTAGCGGGATGTCCGAGCAGTACTTC.

This clonotype appeared many times. The chain links TRBV20-1 to TRBJ2-1; 11 nucleotides agree with TRBD2. The CDR3 has 14 residues. J was trimmed by 3 bases and V by 5 bases; bases with no gene match: 3. Per germline, CDR1 DFQATT and CDR2 SNEGSKA (reference sequence). The CDR3 sequence: CSAPGTSGYNEQFF. The CDR3 DNA follows: TGCAGTGCTCCCGGGACTAGCGGCTACAATGAGCAGTTCTTC.

This clonotype was counted between two and nine times. The rearrangement joins TRBV2 to TRBJ2-3; 8 nucleotides agree with TRBD2. The CDR3 totals 19 residues. Germline CDR1 reads SNHLY; CDR2 reads FYNNEI. The ends lost 3 bases at V and 4 bases at J; junction bases unmatched: 18. This CDR3 is CASSDRLRGLAGIADTQYF. The CDR3 nucleotides are TGTGCCAGCAGTGATCGTCTTCGGGGCCTAGCGGGTATTGCAGATACGCAGTATTTT.

The V call is TRBV7-9, the J call TRBJ1-2; TRBD1 matches 9 bases. This CDR3 contains 15 residues. Trimming took 5 bases from V and 6 from J; bases not matched to a gene: 10. Germline values: CDR1 SEHNR, CDR2 FQNEAQ (reference sequence). CDR3 nucleotide sequence: TGTGCCAGCAGCCCACAGGGGGCGCGAGATCATGGCTACACCTTC. It specifies CASSPQGARDHGYTF.

This clonotype was counted between two and nine times. The rearrangement uses TRBV15 and TRBJ1-2; the D is unclear. CDR3 size: 14 residues. V gave up 0 bases and J gave up 2 bases, with 7 bases separating them. In germline, CDR1 is LNHNV, CDR2 YYDKDF (reference sequence). CDR3 sequence reads: CATSRDLGNYGYTF. The CDR3, as DNA: TGTGCCACCAGCAGAGATCTGGGCAACTATGGCTACACCTTC.

This clonotype was found a few times. V and J are TRBV5-1 and TRBJ2-3; D gene uncertain. CDR3 length equals 15 residues. Germline loops: CDR1 SGHRS, CDR2 YFSETQ. V was clipped by 5 bases and J by 0 bases, with 13 bases between them. The CDR3 sequence is CASRPGSRSTDTQYF. CDR3 nucleotides: TGCGCCAGCAGACCGGGTAGCAGGAGCACAGATACGCAGTATTTT.

This clonotype was seen a few times. The chain employs TRBV15 and TRBJ1-5, with no clear D. Germline CDR1 LNHNV, CDR2 YYDKDF (reference sequence). The CDR3 totals 16 residues. The germline V and J ends were trimmed by 0 bases and 2 bases, with 11 bases remaining between them. The CDR3 coding sequence is TGTGCCACCAGCAGAGATCTAGGCTACGGCAATCAGCCCCAGCATTTT. It encodes CATSRDLGYGNQPQHF. Using reference TRBV15 and TRBJ1-5 for the parts outside the CDR3, the full variable domain is DAMVIQNPRYQVTQFGKPVTLSCSQTLNHNVMYWYQQKSSQAPKLLFHYYDKDFNNEADTPDNFQSRRPNTSFCFLDIRSPGLGDTAMYLCATSRDLGYGNQPQHFGDGTRLSIL.

In this sample, this clonotype turned up a few times. The V gene is TRBV20-1, the J gene TRBJ2-1, with 12 positions matching TRBD2. Per the germline V gene, CDR1 is DFQATT and CDR2 is SNEGSKA (reference sequence). This CDR3 has 16 residues. V lost 6 bases, J lost 9 bases, and 15 bases stayed unmatched. CDR3 protein: CSAPSPTSGSEGEQFF. The CDR3 DNA reads TGCAGTGCCCCGTCCCCGACTAGCGGGAGTGAGGGTGAGCAGTTCTTC.

This chain joins TRBV7-2 and TRBJ2-5; TRBD2 is a possible D gene (5 bases). Germline V CDR1 and CDR2: SGHTA, FQGNSA. This CDR3 comprises 14 residues. The germline V and J ends were trimmed by 5 bases and 3 bases, with 13 bases remaining between them. The CDR3 loop reads CASSHRTGEETQYF. For the CDR3, the DNA is TGTGCCAGCAGCCACCGGACTGGCGAAGAGACCCAGTACTTC.

This chain joins TRBV7-4 and TRBJ2-3; D could derive from TRBD1 or TRBD2 (5 bases each). This CDR3 contains 18 residues. V was pared by 1 base and J by 2 bases, with 19 bases between. Germline CDR1 is SGHVT and CDR2 is SQSDAQ. The CDR3 DNA is TGTGCCAGCAGCTTAGGTGGGGGACCACCCCCTGTCACAGATACGCAGTATTTT. This sequence encodes CASSLGGGPPPVTDTQYF.

J is TRBJ2-1 and V is TRBV12-3 or TRBV12-4; D perhaps matches TRBD2 (6 bases). Trimming shortened V by 1 base and J by 3 bases, and 13 bases separated the two germline ends. The CDR3 is 16 residues long. The CDR3 sequence is CASSLEGLLNYNEQFF. The CDR3 nucleotides read TGTGCCAGCAGTTTAGAGGGACTCCTCAACTACAATGAGCAGTTCTTC.

This chain connects TRBV28 to TRBJ2-5, with TRBD1 as a possible D gene (5 bases). The DNA end is more similar to TRBJ2-7, so the J call may be wrong. The germline V gene encodes CDR1 MDHEN and CDR2 SYDVKM. CDR3 length: 13 amino acids. The CDR3 DNA reads TGTGCCAGCAGTTTAATAGGCAGGGACGAGCAGTACTTC. Translated: CASSLIGRDEQYF.